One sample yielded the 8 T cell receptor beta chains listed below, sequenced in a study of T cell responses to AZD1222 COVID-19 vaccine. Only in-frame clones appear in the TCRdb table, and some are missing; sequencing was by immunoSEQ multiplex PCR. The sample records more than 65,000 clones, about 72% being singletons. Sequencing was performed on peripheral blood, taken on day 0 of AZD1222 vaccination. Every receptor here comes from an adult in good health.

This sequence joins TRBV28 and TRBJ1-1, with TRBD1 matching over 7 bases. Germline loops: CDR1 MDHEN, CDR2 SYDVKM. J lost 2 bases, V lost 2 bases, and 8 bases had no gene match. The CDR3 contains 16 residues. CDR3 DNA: TGTGCCAGCAGTTTAACCGGGACAGCTGATAACACTGAAGCTTTCTTT. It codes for CASSLTGTADNTEAFF. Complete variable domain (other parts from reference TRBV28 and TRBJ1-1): DVKVTQSSRYLVKRTGEKVFLECVQDMDHENMFWYRQDPGLGLRLIYFSYDVKMKEKGDIPEGYSVSREKKERFSLILESASTNQTSMYLCASSLTGTADNTEAFFGQGTRLTVV.

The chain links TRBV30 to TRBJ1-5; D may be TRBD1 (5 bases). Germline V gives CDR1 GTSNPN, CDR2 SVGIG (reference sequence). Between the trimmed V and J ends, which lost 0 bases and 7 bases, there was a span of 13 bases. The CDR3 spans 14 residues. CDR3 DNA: TGTGCCTGGAGTGTTGGGGGAGGAGGCCAGCCCCAGCATTTT. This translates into CAWSVGGGGQPQHF.

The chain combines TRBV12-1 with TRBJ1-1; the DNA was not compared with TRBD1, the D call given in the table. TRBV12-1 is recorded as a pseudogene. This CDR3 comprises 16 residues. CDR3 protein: CASSPPRRTENTEAFF. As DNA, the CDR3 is TGTGCCAGCAGCCCTCCCCGGAGGACAGAGAACACTGAAGCTTTCTTT.

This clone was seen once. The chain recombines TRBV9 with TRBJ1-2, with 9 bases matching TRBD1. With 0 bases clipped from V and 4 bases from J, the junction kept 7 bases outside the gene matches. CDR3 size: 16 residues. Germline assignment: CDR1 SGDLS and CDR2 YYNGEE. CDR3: CASSVAPQGASYGYTF. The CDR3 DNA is TGTGCCAGCAGCGTAGCCCCACAGGGGGCGAGCTATGGCTACACCTTC.

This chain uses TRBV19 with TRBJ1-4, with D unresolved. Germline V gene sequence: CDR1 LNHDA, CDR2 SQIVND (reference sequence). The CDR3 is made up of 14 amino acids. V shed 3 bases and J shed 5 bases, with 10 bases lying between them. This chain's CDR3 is CASSIGQWNEKLFF. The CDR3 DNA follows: TGTGCCAGTAGTATCGGGCAGTGGAATGAAAAACTGTTTTTT.

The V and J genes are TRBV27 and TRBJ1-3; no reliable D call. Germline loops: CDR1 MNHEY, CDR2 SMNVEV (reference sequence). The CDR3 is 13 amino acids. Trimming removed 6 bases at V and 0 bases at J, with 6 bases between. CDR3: CASRSFSGNTIYF. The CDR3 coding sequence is TGTGCCAGCAGGTCATTCTCTGGAAACACCATATATTTT.

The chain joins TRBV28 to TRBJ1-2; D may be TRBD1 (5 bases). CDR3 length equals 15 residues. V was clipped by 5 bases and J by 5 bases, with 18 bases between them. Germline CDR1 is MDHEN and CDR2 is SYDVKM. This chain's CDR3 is CASSPLSQVPYGYTF. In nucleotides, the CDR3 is TGTGCCAGCAGTCCCTTGTCACAGGTCCCTTATGGCTACACCTTC.

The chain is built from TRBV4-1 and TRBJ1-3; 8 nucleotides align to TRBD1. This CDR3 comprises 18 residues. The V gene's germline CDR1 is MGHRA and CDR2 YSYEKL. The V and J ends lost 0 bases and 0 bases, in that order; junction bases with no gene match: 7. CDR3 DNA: TGCGCCAGCAGCCAAGAGGGGACAGGCCTGATCTCTGGAAACACCATATATTTT. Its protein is CASSQEGTGLISGNTIYF.